This T cell receptor (beta chain) was obtained from a study of cytomegalovirus exposure and HLA in healthy donors. Whole-study findings and limits: TCR sequences were mostly rare, though some public TCRs occurred in many donors.

V lost 1 base, J lost 4 bases, and 10 bases lay in between. Germline CDR1 is SEHNR and CDR2 is FQNEAQ (reference sequence). The CDR3 is made up of 15 amino acids. Concerning this clone: Its cognate antigen is unknown.

Method: immunoSEQ multiplex PCR; TCRdb's copy keeps in-frame clones and lacks some. The sample includes under 250,000 clones, over 65% of them seen just once. This TCR derives from a woman aged 18-30 years in good health and CMV-seronegative. What was sequenced was PBMCs. The rearrangement uses TRBV7-9 and TRBJ1-4; no definite D call. The CDR3 sequence is CASSLEQAFNEKLFF. The CDR3 DNA reads as TGTGCCAGCAGCTTAGAGCAGGCCTTTAATGAAAAACTGTTTTTT.